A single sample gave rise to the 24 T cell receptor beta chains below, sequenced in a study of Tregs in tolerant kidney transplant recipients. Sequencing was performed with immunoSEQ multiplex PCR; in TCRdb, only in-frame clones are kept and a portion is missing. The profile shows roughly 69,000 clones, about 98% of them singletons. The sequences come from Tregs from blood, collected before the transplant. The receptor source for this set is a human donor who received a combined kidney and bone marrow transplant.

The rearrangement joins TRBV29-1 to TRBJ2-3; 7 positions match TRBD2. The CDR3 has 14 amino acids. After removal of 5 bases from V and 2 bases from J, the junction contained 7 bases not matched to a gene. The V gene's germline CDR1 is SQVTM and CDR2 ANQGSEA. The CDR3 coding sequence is TGCAGCGTTCTGTGGACTAGACCCACAGATACGCAGTATTTT. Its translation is CSVLWTRPTDTQYF.

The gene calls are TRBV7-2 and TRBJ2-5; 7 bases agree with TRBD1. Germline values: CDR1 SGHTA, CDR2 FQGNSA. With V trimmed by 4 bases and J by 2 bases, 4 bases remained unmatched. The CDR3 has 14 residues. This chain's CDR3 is CASSSRGPQETQYF. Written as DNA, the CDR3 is TGTGCCAGCAGCTCTAGGGGGCCGCAAGAGACCCAGTACTTC. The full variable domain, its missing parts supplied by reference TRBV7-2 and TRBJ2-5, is GAGVSQSPSNKVTEKGKDVELRCDPISGHTALYWYRQSLGQGLEFLIYFQGNSAPDKSGLPSDRFSAERTGGSVSTLTIQRTQQEDSAVYLCASSSRGPQETQYFGPGTRLLVL.

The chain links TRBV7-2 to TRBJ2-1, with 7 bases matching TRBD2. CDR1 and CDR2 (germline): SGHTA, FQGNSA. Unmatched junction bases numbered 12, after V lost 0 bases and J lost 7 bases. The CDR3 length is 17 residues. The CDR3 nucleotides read TGTGCCAGCAGCTTAGCGAGTGGTGGCGCGGGGGTAAATGAGCAGTTCTTC. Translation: CASSLASGGAGVNEQFF.

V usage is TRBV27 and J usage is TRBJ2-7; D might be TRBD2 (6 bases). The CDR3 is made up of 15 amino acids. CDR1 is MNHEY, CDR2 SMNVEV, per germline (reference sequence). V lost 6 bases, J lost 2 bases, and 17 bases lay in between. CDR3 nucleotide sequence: TGTGCCAGCAGGCACAAAGGACGCGGGGCCTACGAGCAGTACTTC. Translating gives CASRHKGRGAYEQYF.

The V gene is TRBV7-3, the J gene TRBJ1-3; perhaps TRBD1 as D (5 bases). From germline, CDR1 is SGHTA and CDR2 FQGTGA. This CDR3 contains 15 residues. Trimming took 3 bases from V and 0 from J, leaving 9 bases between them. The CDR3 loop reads CASSLQGNSGNTIYF. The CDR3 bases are TGTGCCAGCAGCTTGCAGGGTAACTCTGGAAACACCATATATTTT.

This chain's CDR3 is CASSPPSSGGDTQYF. CDR3 in DNA: TGTGCCAGCTCACCACCGTCTAGCGGGGGAGATACGCAGTATTTT. V is TRBV18 and J is TRBJ2-3; 10 bases line up with TRBD2. CDR1 and CDR2 from the germline V gene are KGHSH and LQKENI. Trimming at V came to 0 bases and at J to 5 bases, leaving 2 bases not matched to a gene. This CDR3 has 15 residues. Drawing the rest from reference TRBV18 and TRBJ2-3, the complete variable domain is NAGVMQNPRHLVRRRGQEARLRCSPMKGHSHVYWYRQLPEEGLKFMVYLQKENIIDESGMPKERFSAEFPKEGPSILRIQQVVRGDSAAYFCASSPPSSGGDTQYFGPGTRLTVL.

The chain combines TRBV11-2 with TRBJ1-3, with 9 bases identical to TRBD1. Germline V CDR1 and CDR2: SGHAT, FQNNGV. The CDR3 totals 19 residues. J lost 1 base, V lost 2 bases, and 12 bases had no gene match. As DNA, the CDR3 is TGTGCCAGCAGCTTAAATGTCGGCGGACAGGGGAAATCTGGAAACACCATATATTTT. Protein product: CASSLNVGGQGKSGNTIYF.

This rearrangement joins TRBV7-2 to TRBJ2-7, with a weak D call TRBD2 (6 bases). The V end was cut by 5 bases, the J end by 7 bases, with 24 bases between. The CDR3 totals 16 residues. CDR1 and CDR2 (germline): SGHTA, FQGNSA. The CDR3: CASSPGSRGVPWEQYF. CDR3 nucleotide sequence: TGTGCCAGCAGCCCAGGCTCTCGCGGGGTTCCCTGGGAGCAGTACTTC.

CDR3 in DNA: TGTGCCAGTAGGAGACAGGGGTCCTACGAGCAGTACTTC. Translating gives CASRRQGSYEQYF. The chain links TRBV19 to TRBJ2-7, with 8 bases fitting TRBD1. Germline loops: CDR1 LNHDA, CDR2 SQIVND (reference sequence). The CDR3 runs 13 residues. V shed 6 bases, J shed 1 base, and the junction held 2 bases outside the gene matches. Complete variable domain (other parts from reference TRBV19 and TRBJ2-7): DGGITQSPKYLFRKEGQNVTLSCEQNLNHDAMYWYRQDPGQGLRLIYYSQIVNDFQKGDIAEGYSVSREKKESFPLTVTSAQKNPTAFYLCASRRQGSYEQYFGPGTRLTVT.

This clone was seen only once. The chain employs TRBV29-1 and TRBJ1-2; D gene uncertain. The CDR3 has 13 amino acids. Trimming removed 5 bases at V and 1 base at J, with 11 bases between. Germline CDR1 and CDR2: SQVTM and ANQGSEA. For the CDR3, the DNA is TGCAGCGTTCGGCCAGGCGTTAACTATGGCTACACCTTC. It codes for CSVRPGVNYGYTF. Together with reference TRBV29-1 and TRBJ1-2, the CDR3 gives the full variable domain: SAVISQKPSRDICQRGTSLTIQCQVDSQVTMMFWYRQQPGQSLTLIATANQGSEATYESGFVIDKFPISRPNLTFSTLTVSNMSPEDSSIYLCSVRPGVNYGYTFGSGTRLTVV.

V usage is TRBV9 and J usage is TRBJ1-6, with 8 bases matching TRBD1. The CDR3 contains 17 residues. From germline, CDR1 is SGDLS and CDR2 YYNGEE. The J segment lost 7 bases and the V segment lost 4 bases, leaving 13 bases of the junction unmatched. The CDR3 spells CASSFGTGGVLNSPLHF. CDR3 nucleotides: TGTGCCAGCAGCTTCGGGACAGGTGGGGTCCTGAATTCACCCCTCCACTTT.

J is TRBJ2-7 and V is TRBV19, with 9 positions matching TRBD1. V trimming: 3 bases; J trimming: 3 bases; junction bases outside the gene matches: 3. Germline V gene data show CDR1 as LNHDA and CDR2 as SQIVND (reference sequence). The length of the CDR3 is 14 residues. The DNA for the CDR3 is TGTGCCAGTAGTATTCGGGGACAGGGCTACGAGCAGTACTTC. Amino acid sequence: CASSIRGQGYEQYF. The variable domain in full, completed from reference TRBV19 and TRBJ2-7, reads DGGITQSPKYLFRKEGQNVTLSCEQNLNHDAMYWYRQDPGQGLRLIYYSQIVNDFQKGDIAEGYSVSREKKESFPLTVTSAQKNPTAFYLCASSIRGQGYEQYFGPGTRLTVT.

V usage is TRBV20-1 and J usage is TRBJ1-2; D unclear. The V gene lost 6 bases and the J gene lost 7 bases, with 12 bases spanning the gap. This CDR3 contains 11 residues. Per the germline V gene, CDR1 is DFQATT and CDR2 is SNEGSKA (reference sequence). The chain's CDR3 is CSASTRGGYTF. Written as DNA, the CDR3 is TGCAGTGCCTCGACCCGGGGTGGCTACACCTTC.

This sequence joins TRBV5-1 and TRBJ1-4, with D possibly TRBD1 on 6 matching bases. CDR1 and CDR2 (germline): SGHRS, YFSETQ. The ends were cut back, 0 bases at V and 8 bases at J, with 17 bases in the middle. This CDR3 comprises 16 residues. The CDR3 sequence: CASSLGRMGAGEKLFF. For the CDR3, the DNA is TGCGCCAGCAGCTTGGGCCGGATGGGGGCAGGGGAAAAACTGTTTTTT.

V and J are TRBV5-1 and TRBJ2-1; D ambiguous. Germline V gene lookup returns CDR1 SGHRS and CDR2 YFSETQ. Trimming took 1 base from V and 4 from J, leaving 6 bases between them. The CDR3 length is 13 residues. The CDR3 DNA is TGCGCCAGCAGCTTGCCCAGTTACAATGAGCAGTTCTTC. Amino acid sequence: CASSLPSYNEQFF.

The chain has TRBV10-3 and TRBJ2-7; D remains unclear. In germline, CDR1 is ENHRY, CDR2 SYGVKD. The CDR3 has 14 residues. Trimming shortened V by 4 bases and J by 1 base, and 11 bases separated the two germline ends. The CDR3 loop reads CAISANPDSYEQYF. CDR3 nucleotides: TGTGCCATCAGTGCGAATCCAGATTCCTACGAGCAGTACTTC.

The CDR3 DNA follows: TGCGCCAGCTCTAAGGGGTCCGGCGAGACCCAGTACTTC. This sequence encodes CASSKGSGETQYF. V and J are TRBV5-1 and TRBJ2-5; the D gene is possibly TRBD1 (5 bases). The V end lost 7 bases, the J end lost 5 bases, and 15 bases lay between the germline ends. The CDR3 extends over 13 amino acids. Germline V lookup: CDR1 SGHRS, CDR2 YFSETQ.

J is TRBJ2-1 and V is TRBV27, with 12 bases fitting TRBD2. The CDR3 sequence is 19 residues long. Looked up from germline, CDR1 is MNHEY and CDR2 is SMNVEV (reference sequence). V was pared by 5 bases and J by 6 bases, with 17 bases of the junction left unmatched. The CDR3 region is CASSHGLAGFLRQSNEQFF. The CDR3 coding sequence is TGTGCCAGCAGTCATGGACTAGCGGGATTTCTAAGGCAGTCCAATGAGCAGTTCTTC.

CDR3 region: CASSLDGGGYGYTF. Written as DNA, the CDR3 is TGCGCCAGCAGCTTGGATGGGGGCGGCTATGGCTACACCTTC. The chain combines TRBV5-1 with TRBJ1-2, with D possibly being TRBD1 (6 bases). The V gene lost 0 bases and the J gene lost 4 bases, with 10 bases spanning the gap. This CDR3 region has 14 residues. In germline, CDR1 is SGHRS, CDR2 YFSETQ. The complete variable domain, with remaining parts taken from reference TRBV5-1 and TRBJ1-2, reads KAGVTQTPRYLIKTRGQQVTLSCSPISGHRSVSWYQQTPGQGLQFLFEYFSETQRNKGNFPGRFSGRQFSNSRSEMNVSTLELGDSALYLCASSLDGGGYGYTFGSGTRLTVV.

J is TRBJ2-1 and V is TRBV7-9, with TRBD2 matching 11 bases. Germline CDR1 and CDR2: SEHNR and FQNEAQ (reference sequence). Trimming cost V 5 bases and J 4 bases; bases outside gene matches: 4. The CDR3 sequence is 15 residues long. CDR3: CASSPRLAGYNEQFF. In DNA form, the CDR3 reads TGTGCCAGCAGCCCCCGACTAGCGGGGTACAATGAGCAGTTCTTC.

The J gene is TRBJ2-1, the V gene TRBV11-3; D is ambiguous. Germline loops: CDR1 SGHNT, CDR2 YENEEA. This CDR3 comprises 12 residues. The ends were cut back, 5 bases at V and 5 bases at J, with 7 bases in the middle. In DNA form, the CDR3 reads TGTGCCAGCAGCCAAAAGCACAATGAGCAGTTCTTC. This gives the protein CASSQKHNEQFF.

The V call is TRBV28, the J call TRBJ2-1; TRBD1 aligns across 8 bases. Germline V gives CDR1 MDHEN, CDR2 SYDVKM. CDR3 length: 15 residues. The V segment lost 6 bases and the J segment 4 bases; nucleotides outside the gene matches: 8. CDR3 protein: CASSRGLGGYNEQFF. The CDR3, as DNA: TGTGCCAGCAGCAGGGGGCTTGGTGGATACAATGAGCAGTTCTTC.

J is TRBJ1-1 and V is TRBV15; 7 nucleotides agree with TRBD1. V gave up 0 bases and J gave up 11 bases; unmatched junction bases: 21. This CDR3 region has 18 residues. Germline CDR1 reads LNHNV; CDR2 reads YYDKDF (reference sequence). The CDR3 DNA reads TGTGCCACCAGCAGAGATCCAGGGGGGCGGTTTTTTCCCCCAGTGGCTTTCTTT. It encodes CATSRDPGGRFFPPVAFF.

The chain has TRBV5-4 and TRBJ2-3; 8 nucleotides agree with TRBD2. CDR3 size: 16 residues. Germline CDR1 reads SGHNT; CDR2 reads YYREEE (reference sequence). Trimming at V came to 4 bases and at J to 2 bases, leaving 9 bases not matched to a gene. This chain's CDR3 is CASSRRAGVITDTQYF. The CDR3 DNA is TGTGCCAGCAGCAGGAGAGCGGGAGTTATCACAGATACGCAGTATTTT.